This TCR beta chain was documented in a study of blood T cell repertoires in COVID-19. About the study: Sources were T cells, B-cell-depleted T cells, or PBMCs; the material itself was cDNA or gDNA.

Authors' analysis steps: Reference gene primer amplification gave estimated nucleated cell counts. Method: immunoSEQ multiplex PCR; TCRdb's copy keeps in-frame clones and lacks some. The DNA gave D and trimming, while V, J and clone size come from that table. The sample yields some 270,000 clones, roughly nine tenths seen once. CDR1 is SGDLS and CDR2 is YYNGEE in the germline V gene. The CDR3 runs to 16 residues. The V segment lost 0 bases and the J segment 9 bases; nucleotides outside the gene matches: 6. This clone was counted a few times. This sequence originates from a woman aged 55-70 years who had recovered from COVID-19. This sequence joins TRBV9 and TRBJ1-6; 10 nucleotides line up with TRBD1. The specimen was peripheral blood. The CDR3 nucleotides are TGTGCCAGCAGCGTAGCGACAGGGGGCGATGTTTCACCCCTCCACTTT. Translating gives CASSVATGGDVSPLHF.